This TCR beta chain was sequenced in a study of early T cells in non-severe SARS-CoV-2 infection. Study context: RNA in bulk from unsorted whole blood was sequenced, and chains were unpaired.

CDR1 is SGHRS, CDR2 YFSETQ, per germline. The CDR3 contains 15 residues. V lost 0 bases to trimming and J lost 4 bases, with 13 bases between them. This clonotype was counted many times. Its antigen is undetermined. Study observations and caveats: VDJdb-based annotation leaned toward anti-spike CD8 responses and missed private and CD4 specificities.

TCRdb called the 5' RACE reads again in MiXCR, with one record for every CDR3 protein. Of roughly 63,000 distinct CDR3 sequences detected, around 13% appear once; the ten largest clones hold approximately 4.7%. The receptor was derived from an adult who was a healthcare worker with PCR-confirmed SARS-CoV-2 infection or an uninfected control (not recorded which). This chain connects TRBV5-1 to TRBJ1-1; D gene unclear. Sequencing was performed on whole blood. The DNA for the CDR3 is TGCGCCAGCAGCTTGGAAGTGGGTTGGGGCACTGAAGCTTTCTTT. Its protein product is CASSLEVGWGTEAFF.